This T cell receptor (beta chain) was obtained from a study of CD8 T cells in Susac syndrome. The germline gives CDR1 MDHEN, CDR2 SYDVKM. The CDR3 has 14 residues. Trimming took 8 bases from V and 4 from J, leaving 18 bases between them. Reverse transcription used about 0.45 to 1 ug RNA and random hexamers. Amplification of TCR beta CDR3 used immunoSEQ multiplex PCR across 54 Vbeta and 13 Jbeta. TCRdb analysed the immunoSEQ multiplex PCR reads with MiXCR anew, one entry per CDR3 protein. The repertoire holds under 300,000 distinct CDR3 sequences, with approximately 95% as singletons. The sequence came from a human donor with Susac syndrome. The chain is built from TRBV28 and TRBJ2-7; D ambiguous. The sample consisted of CD4+ T cells from PBMCs. CDR3 protein: CASVGRLLIYEQYF. The DNA of the CDR3 is TGTGCCAGCGTCGGGCGCCTCCTGATTTACGAGCAGTACTTC.